This T cell receptor (beta chain) was obtained from a study of blood T cells in healthy people across ages. Trimming stripped 0 bases from V and 2 bases from J, with 13 bases between. This CDR3 comprises 15 residues. Germline V gene sequence: CDR1 DFQATT, CDR2 SNEGSKA (reference sequence). The second PCR ran roughly 7 to 11 cycles with a sample-barcoded 5' primer and J-beta primers. MiXCR was run by TCRdb on the 5' RACE reads, yielding one entry per CDR3 protein. Of 630,000 or so distinct CDR3 sequences listed, roughly 32% are singletons. This clonotype came up many times. Input material: blood. The TCR was taken from a woman over 75 in good health. The V gene is TRBV20-1, the J gene TRBJ1-2, with D possibly TRBD1 on 5 matching bases. The CDR3 is CSARDRGNHNYGYTF. Here the CDR3 DNA reads TGCAGTGCTAGAGATCGGGGGAACCACAACTATGGCTACACCTTC.